Following are 18 T cell receptor beta chains from one sample sequenced in a study of T-cell memory formation after mild COVID-19. TCRdb reprocessed the 5' RACE reads via MiXCR and lists one record per CDR3 protein. Here the sample spans 65,000 to 95,000 distinct CDR3 sequences, roughly 13% being singletons. The source material was PBMCs or a T cell subset sorted from them (not recorded which). The receptor set was obtained from a man younger than 35 who had mild COVID-19 (a few samples of this study predate the infection). Cell type and time point are not known.

V and J are TRBV7-9 and TRBJ2-1, with a weak D call TRBD1 (5 bases). The CDR3 is 16 amino acids. Germline CDR1 is SEHNR and CDR2 is FQNEAQ (reference sequence). V gave up 4 bases and J gave up 7 bases, with 20 bases separating them. This CDR3 reads CASSYRWAGRPNEQFF. The CDR3 DNA reads as TGTGCCAGCAGCTACAGGTGGGCTGGGCGCCCGAATGAGCAGTTCTTC.

This clonotype was seen a few times. The rearrangement joins TRBV6-5 to TRBJ2-2; TRBD1 might be the D (6 bases). V lost 2 bases and J 6 bases, leaving 16 bases between the germline ends. This CDR3 has 16 residues. Germline values: CDR1 MNHEY, CDR2 SVGAGI. The CDR3 sequence: CASSYGAGDGPGELFF. CDR3 coding DNA: TGTGCCAGCAGTTACGGGGCAGGGGACGGGCCCGGGGAGCTGTTTTTT.

This clonotype was counted a few times. CDR3 sequence reads: CASSRGVAGGLSNEQFF. The CDR3 region has the DNA TGCGCCAGCAGCCGTGGGGTTGCGGGGGGCCTCTCCAATGAGCAGTTCTTC. The chain is built from TRBV4-3 and TRBJ2-1, with 8 nucleotides matching TRBD2. The J segment lost 6 bases and the V segment lost 4 bases, leaving 14 bases of the junction unmatched. The CDR3 runs to 17 residues. Germline CDR1 and CDR2: LGHNA and YSLEER.

The sample holds a few counts of this clonotype. In DNA form, the CDR3 reads TGTGCCATCGGCGAGAGGGCCTCCTACGAGCAGTACTTC. As protein: CAIGERASYEQYF. V is TRBV10-3 and J is TRBJ2-7, with D maybe TRBD2 (5 bases). CDR1 and CDR2 (germline): ENHRY, SYGVKD. The V and J ends lost 8 bases and 0 bases respectively, with 11 bases between them. The CDR3 runs to 13 residues.

This clonotype appeared a few times. This sequence joins TRBV3-1 and TRBJ1-5; D perhaps matches TRBD1 (5 bases). Germline V lookup: CDR1 LGHDT, CDR2 YNNKEL (reference sequence). This CDR3 has 14 amino acids. Trimming cost V 0 bases and J 3 bases, with 6 bases left between them. The CDR3 spells CASSQEGDNQPQHF. In nucleotides, the CDR3 is TGTGCCAGCAGCCAAGAAGGGGACAATCAGCCCCAGCATTTT.

In its sample, this clonotype was seen a few times. J is TRBJ1-1 and V is TRBV7-2; 8 bases are shared with TRBD1. The CDR3 has 17 amino acids. The V gene's germline CDR1 is SGHTA and CDR2 FQGNSA. V lost 2 bases, J lost 9 bases, and 17 bases stayed unmatched. This chain's CDR3 is CASSLNYQGAMEKKAFF. The CDR3 nucleotides are TGTGCCAGCAGCTTAAACTACCAGGGGGCGATGGAGAAGAAAGCTTTCTTT.

Ten or more counts support this clonotype. The chain links TRBV20-1 to TRBJ2-7, with TRBD1 matching over 7 bases. The length of the CDR3 is 14 residues. After removal of 4 bases from V and 2 bases from J, the junction contained 8 bases not matched to a gene. CDR1 and CDR2 (germline): DFQATT, SNEGSKA (reference sequence). Here the CDR3 DNA reads TGCAGTGCTACCCCCCAGGGGGAGCCCTACGAGCAGTACTTC. Amino acid sequence: CSATPQGEPYEQYF.

V is TRBV7-3 and J is TRBJ2-3, with TRBD2 as a possible D gene (6 bases). The germline CDR1 and CDR2 sequences are SGHTA and FQGTGA. The CDR3 spans 15 residues. Trimming left V 4 bases short and J 0 bases short, with 11 bases between. CDR3 nucleotides: TGTGCCAGCAGCTCCACGGCGGGGAGCACAGATACGCAGTATTTT. This gives the protein CASSSTAGSTDTQYF.

The chain uses TRBV7-9 and TRBJ1-2; 9 positions agree with TRBD1. Germline values: CDR1 SEHNR, CDR2 FQNEAQ (reference sequence). V shed 1 base and J 2 bases; nucleotides not matched to a gene: 8. This CDR3 is 17 amino acids long. The CDR3 loop is CASSLDTGGLLNYGYTF. As DNA, the CDR3 is TGTGCCAGCAGCTTAGATACAGGGGGCCTTTTAAACTATGGCTACACCTTC.

Judged by abundance, this clonotype is hyperexpanded. The genes are TRBV7-9 and TRBJ2-7; 8 bases line up with TRBD2. CDR1 and CDR2 from the germline V gene are SEHNR and FQNEAQ (reference sequence). J lost 6 bases, V lost 5 bases, and 9 bases had no gene match. The CDR3 has 14 amino acids. CDR3 sequence reads: CASSAPAGVGEQYF. The DNA for the CDR3 is TGTGCCAGCAGCGCCCCAGCGGGGGTCGGCGAGCAGTACTTC.

This clonotype was counted only a few times. This rearrangement joins TRBV6-5 to TRBJ1-2, with TRBD1 matching 10 bases. J was trimmed by 8 bases and V by 10 bases; bases with no gene match: 4. CDR1 is MNHEY, CDR2 SVGAGI, per germline. The CDR3 is 11 residues long. The CDR3, as DNA: TGTGCCACCGGACAGGGGGGAGGCTACACCTTC. As protein: CATGQGGGYTF.

Notes on this clonotype: A read error may account for a junction end that differs from germline. As DNA, the CDR3 is TGTGCCAGCAGCAAACTAGCAGGGGGACACCCCTCCCACGAGCAGTACTTC. It codes for CASSKLAGGHPSHEQYF. V usage is TRBV6-6 and J usage is TRBJ2-7; D perhaps matches TRBD1 (7 bases). Germline lookup yields CDR1 MNHNY and CDR2 SVGAGI (reference sequence). The length of the CDR3 is 17 residues.

The V call is TRBV7-8, the J call TRBJ1-2, with 8 bases identical to TRBD1. Trimming cost V 3 bases and J 5 bases; bases outside gene matches: 5. CDR3 size: 14 residues. In germline, CDR1 is SGHVS, CDR2 FQNEAQ. In nucleotides, the CDR3 is TGTGCCAGCAGCTTCGGACAGGGCCCTTATGGCTACACCTTC. Its translation is CASSFGQGPYGYTF.

The chain carries TRBV15 and TRBJ2-2, with D uncertain. The CDR3 loop spans 11 amino acids. Trimming removed 4 bases at V and 8 bases at J, with 5 bases between. Germline assignment: CDR1 LNHNV and CDR2 YYDKDF (reference sequence). CDR3 sequence: CATSTAGELFF. DNA of the CDR3: TGTGCCACCAGCACCGCGGGGGAGCTGTTTTTT.

The sample holds a few counts of this clonotype. V and J are TRBV29-1 and TRBJ2-2; perhaps D is TRBD1 or TRBD2 (5 bases each). Germline V gene sequence: CDR1 SQVTM, CDR2 ANQGSEA. Trimming shortened V by 4 bases and J by 5 bases, and 8 bases separated the two germline ends. This CDR3 region has 12 residues. The CDR3 bases are TGCAGCGTTGTGGGGGATACCGGGGAGCTGTTTTTT. Translating gives CSVVGDTGELFF.

This clonotype appeared a few times. This chain links TRBV5-6 with TRBJ2-3; D is uncertain. The CDR3 has 12 amino acids. Germline V lookup: CDR1 SGHDT, CDR2 YYEEEE. V was clipped by 6 bases and J by 0 bases, with 5 bases between them. The CDR3 sequence is CASTASTDTQYF. For the CDR3, the DNA is TGTGCCAGCACAGCTAGCACAGATACGCAGTATTTT.

Only a few counts were recorded for this clonotype. The rearrangement uses TRBV3-1 and TRBJ2-5, with a weak D call TRBD1 (5 bases). Germline V gene data show CDR1 as LGHDT and CDR2 as YNNKEL (reference sequence). The CDR3 is 15 amino acids. V was cut by 0 bases and J by 3 bases, with 11 bases left in between. The CDR3 spells CASSQDSGFKETQYF. In DNA form, the CDR3 reads TGTGCCAGCAGCCAAGATTCAGGGTTTAAAGAGACCCAGTACTTC.

In its sample, this clonotype was seen a few times. The chain joins TRBV7-9 to TRBJ2-7; the D is unclear. V was shortened by 0 bases and J by 3 bases, with 3 bases between the two germline ends. The CDR3 is 12 amino acids. Germline V CDR1 and CDR2: SEHNR, FQNEAQ (reference sequence). CDR3 residues: CASSLAHYEQYV. The CDR3 DNA is TGTGCCAGCAGCTTAGCACACTACGAGCAGTACGTC.